Detailed here is one T cell receptor beta chain. The antigen is unknown. The source of the sample is a study of CD8 T cells in ankylosing spondylitis. Per the germline V gene, CDR1 is LNHDA and CDR2 is SQIVND (reference sequence). Trimming stripped 7 bases from V and 5 bases from J, with 11 bases between. The CDR3 totals 13 residues. TCRdb independently ran MiXCR on the 5' RACE reads; one entry per CDR3 protein. The data hold 450,000 to 550,000 distinct CDR3 sequences, with less than 6% observed a single time. Study observations and caveats: A TCR beta motif of 8 or 9 highly homologous variants appeared characteristic of ankylosing spondylitis blood.

The sequencing sample was made of blood, either unsorted or a sorted T cell fraction (not recorded which). This sequence was found in a male donor with ankylosing spondylitis. The chain is built from TRBV19 and TRBJ2-2; D gene uncertain. CDR3 amino acids: CASIRVTTGELFF. The CDR3 bases are TGTGCCAGTATAAGGGTAACAACCGGGGAGCTGTTTTTT.